A selection of T cell receptor beta chains follows, all from one sample in a study of cytomegalovirus exposure and HLA in healthy donors. Measured with immunoSEQ multiplex PCR; TCRdb has only the in-frame clones, and not every one. The sample has 120,000 to 150,000 clones, roughly 79% seen once. Material: PBMCs. The receptors derive from a young woman in good health and CMV-seronegative. The conserved cysteine and the conserved F or W are not part of the CDR3 here.

11	TRBJ1-1	TRBV30	AWRDSLNTEAF
13	TRBJ1-4	TRBV5-4	ASSRRQGSNEKLF
14	TRBJ2-7	TRBV9	ASSVGEQTIPYEQY
16	TRBJ1-1	TRBV19	ASSIEEGTGVVDTEAF
13	TRBJ2-7	TRBV6-5	ASSYLPDSPYEQY
13	TRBJ2-3	TRBV1	TSTSGGASTDTQY
9	TRBJ2-1	TRBV27	ASTGDHEQF
13	TRBJ1-5	TRBV7-2	ASSLAIGQGQPQH
16	TRBJ1-5	TRBV7-9	ASSNSTGGSYSNQPQH
14	TRBJ2-2	TRBV7-9	ASSVDRGLYTGELF
14	TRBJ1-1	TRBV5-3	ARSPANEQINTEAF